These 20 T cell receptor beta chains share one sample of origin, sequenced in a study of T-cell memory formation after mild COVID-19. One entry per CDR3 protein results from TCRdb running MiXCR on the 5' RACE reads. The sample yields 35,000 to 40,000 distinct CDR3 sequences, around 6.1% seen once. The sequencing input was PBMCs or a T cell subset sorted from them (not recorded which). These receptors were taken from an adult who had mild COVID-19 (a few samples of this study predate the infection). Cell type and time point are not known.

The chain uses TRBV7-2 and TRBJ1-5; TRBD1 matches at 7 bases. The junction had 7 bases not matched to a gene; V was cut back by 5 bases and J by 3 bases. Per germline, CDR1 SGHTA and CDR2 FQGNSA. This CDR3 comprises 15 residues. This chain's CDR3 is CASSLITGANQPQHF. The CDR3 nucleotides are TGTGCCAGCAGCCTGATAACAGGGGCCAATCAGCCCCAGCATTTT.

This clonotype has a handful of counts. The chain employs TRBV7-6 and TRBJ1-1, with D unclear. Per germline, CDR1 SGHVS and CDR2 FNYEAQ. The CDR3 is 12 amino acids. V was shortened by 1 base and J by 7 bases, with 7 bases between the two germline ends. CDR3 amino acids: CASSLGGSEAFF. The CDR3 DNA is TGTGCCAGCAGCTTAGGTGGCAGTGAAGCTTTCTTT.

The V call is TRBV25-1, the J call TRBJ2-1; TRBD1 might be the D (6 bases). Germline-derived CDR1 and CDR2 are MGHDK and SYGVNS. Trimming left V 5 bases short and J 4 bases short, with 15 bases between. The CDR3 contains 15 residues. The CDR3 sequence: CASSTLGANYNEQFF. CDR3 nucleotide sequence: TGTGCCAGCAGTACCCTGGGGGCAAATTACAATGAGCAGTTCTTC. The variable domain in full, with the rest retrieved from reference TRBV25-1 and TRBJ2-1, is EADIYQTPRYLVIGTGKKITLECSQTMGHDKMYWYQQDPGMELHLIHYSYGVNSTEKGDLSSESTVSRIRTEHFPLTLESARPSHTSQYLCASSTLGANYNEQFFGPGTRLTVL.

There are many counts of this clonotype. The J gene is TRBJ2-7, the V gene TRBV5-1; D call uncertain. The V gene lost 4 bases and the J gene lost 3 bases, with 14 bases spanning the gap. CDR3 length: 14 residues. Germline CDR1 and CDR2: SGHRS and YFSETQ. The CDR3 sequence is CASSPRTGDYEQYF. In DNA, the CDR3 is TGCGCCAGCAGCCCACGGACCGGAGACTACGAGCAGTACTTC.

A few counts support this clonotype. This chain joins TRBV20-1 and TRBJ2-3; 12 bases agree with TRBD2. Germline CDR1 DFQATT, CDR2 SNEGSKA (reference sequence). The CDR3 loop spans 18 amino acids. The junction had 12 bases not matched to a gene; V was cut back by 3 bases and J by 2 bases. CDR3 nucleotides: TGCAGTGCTAGGGGCCGACTAGCGGGGGCCTATATCACAGATACGCAGTATTTT. As protein: CSARGRLAGAYITDTQYF.

This clonotype was found a few times. The chain joins TRBV7-2 to TRBJ2-7; the match to TRBD2 covers 9 bases. Germline V CDR1 and CDR2: SGHTA, FQGNSA. This CDR3 region has 15 residues. V gave up 1 base and J gave up 4 bases; unmatched junction bases: 5. Here the CDR3 reads CASSLEAGGIYEQYF. The CDR3 DNA is TGTGCCAGCAGCTTAGAAGCGGGGGGCATATACGAGCAGTACTTC. The full variable domain, in which reference TRBV7-2 and TRBJ2-7 provide the parts outside the CDR3, is GAGVSQSPSNKVTEKGKDVELRCDPISGHTALYWYRQSLGQGLEFLIYFQGNSAPDKSGLPSDRFSAERTGGSVSTLTIQRTQQEDSAVYLCASSLEAGGIYEQYFGPGTRLTVT.

This clonotype was seen a few times. The chain recombines TRBV20-1 with TRBJ2-7; TRBD1 aligns across 7 bases. V lost 6 bases to trimming and J lost 5 bases; unmatched junction nucleotides: 4. The V gene's germline CDR1 is DFQATT and CDR2 SNEGSKA (reference sequence). The CDR3 has 11 amino acids. DNA of the CDR3: TGCAGTGCGAAACAGGGGAACGAGCAGTACTTC. Residues: CSAKQGNEQYF.

This clonotype was recorded many times. The gene calls are TRBV6-5 and TRBJ2-3; TRBD1 might be the D (6 bases). The CDR3 length is 18 residues. Trimming pared 6 bases from V and 2 bases from J, leaving 24 bases between. CDR1 is MNHEY and CDR2 is SVGAGI in the germline V gene. CDR3 loop: CASRLTGLTTLDTDTQYF. In DNA, the CDR3 is TGTGCCAGCAGACTTACAGGGCTTACGACTTTGGACACAGATACGCAGTATTTT.

This clonotype was detected ten times or more. The rearrangement joins TRBV7-2 to TRBJ2-6; 9 bases are shared with TRBD1. Trimming at V came to 3 bases and at J to 2 bases, leaving 5 bases not matched to a gene. The CDR3 is 17 residues long. Germline loops: CDR1 SGHTA, CDR2 FQGNSA. The CDR3 loop is CASSLSRDRAGANVLTF. The CDR3 DNA follows: TGTGCCAGCAGCTTGTCCCGGGACAGGGCTGGGGCCAACGTCCTGACTTTC.

This clonotype counts as medium-sized (0.01 to 0.1%). This chain connects TRBV7-8 to TRBJ1-3; D is possibly TRBD1 (5 bases). The V end lost 4 bases, the J end lost 0 bases, and 13 bases lay between the germline ends. Germline V gives CDR1 SGHVS, CDR2 FQNEAQ. The CDR3 runs to 16 residues. The CDR3 nucleotides read TGTGCCAGCAGCTCTCGCCGGGGGGTCTCTGGAAACACCATATATTTT. This translates into CASSSRRGVSGNTIYF.

The sample holds many counts of this clonotype. The J gene is TRBJ2-3, the V gene TRBV5-1; 8 bases are a match to TRBD2. This CDR3 contains 15 residues. Germline V gene sequence: CDR1 SGHRS, CDR2 YFSETQ. Unmatched junction bases numbered 5, after V lost 2 bases and J lost 3 bases. CDR3 amino acids: CASSFSGGPTDTQYF. CDR3 sequence (DNA): TGCGCCAGCAGCTTCTCGGGGGGGCCGACAGATACGCAGTATTTT.

CDR3 in amino acids: CASSLTGDGGYTF. DNA of the CDR3: TGTGCCAGCAGCTTAACAGGGGATGGTGGCTACACCTTC. The V call is TRBV7-9, the J call TRBJ1-2; 7 nucleotides match TRBD1. The CDR3 has 13 amino acids. The V and J ends lost 2 bases and 7 bases, in that order; junction bases with no gene match: 4. Germline V lookup: CDR1 SEHNR, CDR2 FQNEAQ (reference sequence).

This clonotype was observed at least ten times. The chain is built from TRBV6-1 and TRBJ1-6; D is ambiguous. The CDR3 covers 16 residues. Germline V gene sequence: CDR1 MNHNS, CDR2 SASEGT. V dropped 7 bases and J dropped 0 bases, with 13 bases sitting between them. The CDR3 nucleotides are TGTGCCAGCAAAGCAGAAGCCAGCTCCTATAATTCACCCCTCCACTTT. Its translation: CASKAEASSYNSPLHF.

This clonotype was picked up many times. This chain uses TRBV5-8 with TRBJ2-1; D is uncertain. The CDR3 is 12 amino acids. V lost 1 base, J lost 4 bases, and 3 bases lay in between. CDR1 SGHTS and CDR2 YDEGEE come from the germline V gene. The CDR3 spells CASSLFYNEQFF. CDR3 DNA: TGTGCCAGCAGCTTGTTTTACAATGAGCAGTTCTTC.

This clonotype was observed at least ten times. V and J are TRBV24-1 and TRBJ1-2, with D perhaps matching TRBD1 (6 bases). The germline V and J ends were trimmed by 2 bases and 8 bases, with 23 bases remaining between them. Germline CDR1 KGHDR, CDR2 SFDVKD. CDR3 length: 17 residues. Here the CDR3 reads CATSDSRALQGILGYTF. The DNA for the CDR3 is TGTGCCACCAGTGATTCACGCGCATTACAGGGAATCCTCGGCTACACCTTC.

The chain couples TRBV30 to TRBJ1-2, with TRBD1 as a possible D gene (5 bases). V gave up 6 bases and J gave up 4 bases, with 12 bases separating them. Germline-derived CDR1 and CDR2 are GTSNPN and SVGIG (reference sequence). CDR3 length equals 12 residues. In DNA, the CDR3 is TGTGCCTGTAGGGACCGGCTCTATGGCTACACCTTC. Protein product: CACRDRLYGYTF.

The V call is TRBV7-9, the J call TRBJ2-1; weak D call: TRBD1 (6 bases). CDR3 length: 15 amino acids. CDR1 SEHNR and CDR2 FQNEAQ come from the germline V gene (reference sequence). V lost 6 bases to trimming and J lost 0 bases, with 12 bases between them. CDR3 bases: TGTGCCAGCAGTTTGGGGGCGGACTCCTACAATGAGCAGTTCTTC. The encoded protein is CASSLGADSYNEQFF.

This clonotype has ten or more counts. The chain uses TRBV5-1 and TRBJ2-3; unclear D gene. There are 13 residues in the CDR3. Trimming removed 1 base from V and 2 bases from J, with 5 bases in between. Germline V gene data show CDR1 as SGHRS and CDR2 as YFSETQ. The CDR3 DNA reads TGCGCCAGCAGCTTGTGGTTCACAGATACGCAGTATTTT. Protein sequence: CASSLWFTDTQYF. The full variable domain, completed using reference TRBV5-1 and TRBJ2-3, is KAGVTQTPRYLIKTRGQQVTLSCSPISGHRSVSWYQQTPGQGLQFLFEYFSETQRNKGNFPGRFSGRQFSNSRSEMNVSTLELGDSALYLCASSLWFTDTQYFGPGTRLTVL.

The chain carries TRBV20-1 and TRBJ2-7; D unresolved. Judging by the DNA end, TRBJ2-1 fits better; the J call may be wrong. The CDR3 is 15 residues long. CDR1 is DFQATT, CDR2 SNEGSKA, per germline (reference sequence). This CDR3 reads CSARDLLSSYNEQFF. In nucleotides, the CDR3 is TGCAGTGCTAGAGACCTCCTGAGCTCCTACAATGAGCAGTTCTTC.

This clonotype was recorded many times. The CDR3 is CASSSYQPGKFWGEQFF. The CDR3 region has the DNA TGTGCCAGCAGTTCCTATCAACCAGGAAAGTTTTGGGGTGAGCAGTTCTTC. The chain carries TRBV6-2 or TRBV6-3 and TRBJ2-1, with D hard to call. Germline V gives CDR1 MNHEY, CDR2 SVGEGT. CDR3 length equals 17 residues. The V end was cut by 4 bases, the J end by 9 bases, with 25 bases between.